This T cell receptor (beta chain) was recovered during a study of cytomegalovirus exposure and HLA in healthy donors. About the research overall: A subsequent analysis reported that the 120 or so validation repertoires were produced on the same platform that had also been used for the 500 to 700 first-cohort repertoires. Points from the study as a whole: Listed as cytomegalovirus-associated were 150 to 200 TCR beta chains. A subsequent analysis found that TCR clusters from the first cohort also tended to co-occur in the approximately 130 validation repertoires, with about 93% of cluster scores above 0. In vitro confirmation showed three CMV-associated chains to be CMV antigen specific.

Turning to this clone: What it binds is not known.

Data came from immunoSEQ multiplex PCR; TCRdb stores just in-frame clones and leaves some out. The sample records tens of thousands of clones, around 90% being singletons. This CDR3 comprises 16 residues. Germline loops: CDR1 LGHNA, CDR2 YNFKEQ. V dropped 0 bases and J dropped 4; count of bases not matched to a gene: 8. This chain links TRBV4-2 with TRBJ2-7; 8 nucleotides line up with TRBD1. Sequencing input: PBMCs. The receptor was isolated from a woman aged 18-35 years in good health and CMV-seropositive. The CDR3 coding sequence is TGTGCCAGCAGCCAAGACTGGTCCAGGGGGCATTACGAGCAGTACTTC. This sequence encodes CASSQDWSRGHYEQYF.